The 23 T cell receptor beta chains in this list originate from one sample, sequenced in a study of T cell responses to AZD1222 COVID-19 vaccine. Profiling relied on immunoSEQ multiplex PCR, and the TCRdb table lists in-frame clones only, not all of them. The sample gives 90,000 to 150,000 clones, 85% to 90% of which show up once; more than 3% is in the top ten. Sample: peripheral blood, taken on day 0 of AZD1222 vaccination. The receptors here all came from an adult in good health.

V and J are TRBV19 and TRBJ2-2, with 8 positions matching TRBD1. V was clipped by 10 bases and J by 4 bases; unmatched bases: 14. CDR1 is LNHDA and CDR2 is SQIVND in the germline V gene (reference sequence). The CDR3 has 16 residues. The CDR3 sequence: CATGQGAGTTTGELFF. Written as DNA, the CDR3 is TGTGCCACCGGACAGGGAGCGGGTACGACCACCGGGGAGCTGTTTTTT. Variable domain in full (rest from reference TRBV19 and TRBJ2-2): DGGITQSPKYLFRKEGQNVTLSCEQNLNHDAMYWYRQDPGQGLRLIYYSQIVNDFQKGDIAEGYSVSREKKESFPLTVTSAQKNPTAFYLCATGQGAGTTTGELFFGEGSRLTVL.

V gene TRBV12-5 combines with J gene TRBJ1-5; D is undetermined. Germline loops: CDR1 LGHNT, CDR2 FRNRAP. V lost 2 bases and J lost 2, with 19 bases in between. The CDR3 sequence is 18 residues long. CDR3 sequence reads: CASGLLLKTVSGNQPQHF. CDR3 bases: TGTGCTAGTGGTTTGCTCCTCAAAACGGTCTCGGGCAATCAGCCCCAGCATTTT.

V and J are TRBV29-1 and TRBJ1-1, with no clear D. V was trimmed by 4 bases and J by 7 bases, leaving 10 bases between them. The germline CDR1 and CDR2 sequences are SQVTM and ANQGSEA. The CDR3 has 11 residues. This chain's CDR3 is CSVGASFEAFF. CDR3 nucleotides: TGCAGCGTTGGGGCATCCTTTGAAGCTTTCTTT.

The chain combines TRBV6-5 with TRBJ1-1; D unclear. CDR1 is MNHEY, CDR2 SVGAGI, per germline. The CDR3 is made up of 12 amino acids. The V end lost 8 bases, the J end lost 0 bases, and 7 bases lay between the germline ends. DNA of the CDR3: TGTGCCAGCGACCTAATGAACACTGAAGCTTTCTTT. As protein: CASDLMNTEAFF.

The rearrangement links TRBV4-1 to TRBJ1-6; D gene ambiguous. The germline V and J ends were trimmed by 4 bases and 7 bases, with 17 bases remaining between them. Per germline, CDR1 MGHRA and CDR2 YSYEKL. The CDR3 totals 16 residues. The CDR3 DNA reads TGCGCCAGCAGCCGGAGTCATACACCGGGAAATTCACCCCTCCACTTT. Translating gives CASSRSHTPGNSPLHF.

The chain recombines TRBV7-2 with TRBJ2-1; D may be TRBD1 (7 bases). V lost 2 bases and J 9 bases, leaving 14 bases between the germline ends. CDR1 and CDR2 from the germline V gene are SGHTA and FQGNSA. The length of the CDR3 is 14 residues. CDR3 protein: CASSLWRGQSEQFF. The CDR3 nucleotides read TGTGCCAGCAGCTTATGGAGGGGGCAAAGTGAGCAGTTCTTC. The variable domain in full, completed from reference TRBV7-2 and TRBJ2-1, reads GAGVSQSPSNKVTEKGKDVELRCDPISGHTALYWYRQSLGQGLEFLIYFQGNSAPDKSGLPSDRFSAERTGGSVSTLTIQRTQQEDSAVYLCASSLWRGQSEQFFGPGTRLTVL.

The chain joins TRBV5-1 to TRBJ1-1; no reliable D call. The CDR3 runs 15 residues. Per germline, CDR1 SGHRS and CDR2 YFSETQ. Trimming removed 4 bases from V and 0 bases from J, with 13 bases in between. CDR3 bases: TGCGCCAGCAGCCTCAACAACCACATGAACACTGAAGCTTTCTTT. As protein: CASSLNNHMNTEAFF.

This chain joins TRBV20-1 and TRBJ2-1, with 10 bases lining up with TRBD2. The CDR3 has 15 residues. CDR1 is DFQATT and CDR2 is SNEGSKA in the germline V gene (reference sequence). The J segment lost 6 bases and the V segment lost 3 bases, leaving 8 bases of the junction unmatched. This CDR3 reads CSASPITSGANEQFF. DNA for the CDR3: TGCAGTGCTAGTCCTATTACTAGCGGGGCCAATGAGCAGTTCTTC.

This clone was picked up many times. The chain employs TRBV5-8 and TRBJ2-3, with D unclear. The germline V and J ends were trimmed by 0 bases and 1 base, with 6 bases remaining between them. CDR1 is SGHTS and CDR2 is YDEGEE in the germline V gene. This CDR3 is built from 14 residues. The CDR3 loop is CASSLAWGTDTQYF. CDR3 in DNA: TGTGCCAGCAGCTTGGCCTGGGGCACAGATACGCAGTATTTT.

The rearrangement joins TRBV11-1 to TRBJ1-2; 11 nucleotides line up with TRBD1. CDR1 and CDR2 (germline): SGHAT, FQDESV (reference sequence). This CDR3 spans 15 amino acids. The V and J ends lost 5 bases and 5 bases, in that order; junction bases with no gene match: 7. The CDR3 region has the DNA TGTGCCAGCAGCCCGCGGACAGGGGGCGGGTATGGCTACACCTTC. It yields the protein CASSPRTGGGYGYTF.

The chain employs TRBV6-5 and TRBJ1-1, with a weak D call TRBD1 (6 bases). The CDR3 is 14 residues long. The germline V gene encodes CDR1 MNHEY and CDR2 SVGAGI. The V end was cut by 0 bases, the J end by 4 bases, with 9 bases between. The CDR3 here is CASSYSRGSTEAFF. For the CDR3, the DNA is TGTGCCAGCAGTTACTCGAGGGGGAGCACTGAAGCTTTCTTT.

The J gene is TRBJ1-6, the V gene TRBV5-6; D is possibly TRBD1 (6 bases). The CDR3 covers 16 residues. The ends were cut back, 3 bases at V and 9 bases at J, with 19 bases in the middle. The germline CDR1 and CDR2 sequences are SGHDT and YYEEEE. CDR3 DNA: TGTGCCAGCAGCTCCGTTGGGGGGCAACGAGGTTCACCCCTCCACTTT. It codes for CASSSVGGQRGSPLHF.

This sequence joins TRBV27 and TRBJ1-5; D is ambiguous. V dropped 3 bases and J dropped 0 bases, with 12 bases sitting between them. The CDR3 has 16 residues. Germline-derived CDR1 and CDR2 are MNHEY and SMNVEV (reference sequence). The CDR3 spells CASSLTQPYSNQPQHF. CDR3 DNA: TGTGCCAGCAGTTTGACCCAGCCCTATAGCAATCAGCCCCAGCATTTT.

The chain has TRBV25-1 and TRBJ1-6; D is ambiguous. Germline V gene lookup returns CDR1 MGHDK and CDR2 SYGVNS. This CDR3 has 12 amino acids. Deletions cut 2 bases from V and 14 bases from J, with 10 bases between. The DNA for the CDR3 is TGTGCCAGCAGTGAAGGGATAAGGGCCCTCCACTTT. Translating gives CASSEGIRALHF.

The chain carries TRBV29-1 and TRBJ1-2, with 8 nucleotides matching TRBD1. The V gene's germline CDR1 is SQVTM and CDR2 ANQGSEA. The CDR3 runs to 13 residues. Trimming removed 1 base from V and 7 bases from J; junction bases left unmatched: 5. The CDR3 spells CSVEVRTGIGYTF. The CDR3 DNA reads TGCAGCGTTGAAGTGAGGACAGGGATTGGCTACACCTTC.

The CDR3 nucleotides are TGTGCCAGCAGCTTTTCCCCAGGGGTGAACACCGGGGAGCTGTTTTTT. It specifies CASSFSPGVNTGELFF. V gene TRBV7-3 combines with J gene TRBJ2-2, with a weak D call TRBD1 (6 bases). V was cut by 3 bases and J by 1 base, with 12 bases left in between. The CDR3 loop spans 16 amino acids. Germline V CDR1 and CDR2: SGHTA, FQGTGA.

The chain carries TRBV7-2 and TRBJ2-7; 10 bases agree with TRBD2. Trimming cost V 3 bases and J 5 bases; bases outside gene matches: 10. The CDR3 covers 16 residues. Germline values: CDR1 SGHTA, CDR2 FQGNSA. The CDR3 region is CASSFKRGGSLDEQYF. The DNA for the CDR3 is TGTGCCAGCAGCTTCAAGCGGGGGGGCTCTTTGGACGAGCAGTACTTC.

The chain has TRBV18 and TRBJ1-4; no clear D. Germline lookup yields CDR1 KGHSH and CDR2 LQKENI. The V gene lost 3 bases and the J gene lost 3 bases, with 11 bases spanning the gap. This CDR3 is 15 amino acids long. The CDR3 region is CASSPGKRPNEKLFF. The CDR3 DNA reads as TGTGCCAGCTCACCGGGAAAAAGGCCTAATGAAAAACTGTTTTTT.

This CDR3 is CASSPGGSQWDGYTF. The CDR3 region has the DNA TGTGCCAGCAGCCCCGGCGGCAGCCAGTGGGATGGCTACACCTTC. The chain joins TRBV7-3 to TRBJ1-2; D gene ambiguous. Trimming took 5 bases from V and 6 from J, leaving 19 bases between them. Germline CDR1 and CDR2: SGHTA and FQGTGA. The CDR3 has 15 amino acids.

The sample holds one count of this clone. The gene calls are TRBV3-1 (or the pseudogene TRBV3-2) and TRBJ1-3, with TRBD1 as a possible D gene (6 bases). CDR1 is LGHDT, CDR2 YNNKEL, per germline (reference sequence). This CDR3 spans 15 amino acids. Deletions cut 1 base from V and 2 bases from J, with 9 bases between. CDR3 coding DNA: TGTGCCAGCAGCCAAGCCCCAGGGGCTGGAAACACCATATATTTT. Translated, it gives CASSQAPGAGNTIYF.

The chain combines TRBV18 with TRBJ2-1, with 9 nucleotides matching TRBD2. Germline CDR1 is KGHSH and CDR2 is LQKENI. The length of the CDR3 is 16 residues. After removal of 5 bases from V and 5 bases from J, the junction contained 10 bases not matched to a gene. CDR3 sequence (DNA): TGTGCCAGCTCAGACATTAGCGGGGGACCTAACAATGAGCAGTTCTTC. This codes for CASSDISGGPNNEQFF.

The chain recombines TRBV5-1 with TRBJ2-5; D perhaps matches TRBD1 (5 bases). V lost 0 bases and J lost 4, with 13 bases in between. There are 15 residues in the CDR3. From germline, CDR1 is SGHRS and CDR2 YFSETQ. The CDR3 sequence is CASSLEGNFPETQYF. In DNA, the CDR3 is TGCGCCAGCAGCTTGGAGGGGAATTTCCCAGAGACCCAGTACTTC.

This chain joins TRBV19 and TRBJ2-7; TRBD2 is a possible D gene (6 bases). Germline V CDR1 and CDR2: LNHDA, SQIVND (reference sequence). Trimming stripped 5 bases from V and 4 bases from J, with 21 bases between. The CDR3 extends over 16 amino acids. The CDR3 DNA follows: TGTGCCAGTAGTGCCTCCGTGGGAGCGGGTAATTACGAGCAGTACTTC. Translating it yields CASSASVGAGNYEQYF. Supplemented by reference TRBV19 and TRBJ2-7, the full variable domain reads DGGITQSPKYLFRKEGQNVTLSCEQNLNHDAMYWYRQDPGQGLRLIYYSQIVNDFQKGDIAEGYSVSREKKESFPLTVTSAQKNPTAFYLCASSASVGAGNYEQYFGPGTRLTVT.